These 10 T cell receptor beta chains share one sample of origin, sequenced in a study of blood T cell repertoires in COVID-19. The table came from immunoSEQ multiplex PCR; TCRdb's copy has only in-frame clones and leaves some out. Here the sample spans about 140,000 clones, about 91% being singletons. Sequencing was carried out using peripheral blood. The source of these receptors is a human donor in a cohort sampled during active COVID-19.

The chain uses TRBV12-3 or TRBV12-4 and TRBJ2-7; 9 nucleotides line up with TRBD2. The CDR3 length is 13 residues. The V and J ends lost 10 bases and 2 bases, in that order; junction bases with no gene match: 6. The CDR3 protein is CATRAGGTYEQYF. The CDR3 nucleotides are TGTGCCACTCGAGCGGGGGGCACCTACGAGCAGTACTTC.

J is TRBJ1-6 and V is TRBV2; D may be TRBD1 (5 bases). The V gene lost 4 bases and the J gene lost 8 bases, with 6 bases spanning the gap. This CDR3 has 12 amino acids. The V gene's germline CDR1 is SNHLY and CDR2 FYNNEI. DNA for the CDR3: TGTGCCAGCAGTGCAGGGTATTCACCCCTCCACTTT. As protein: CASSAGYSPLHF.

This chain connects TRBV5-4 to TRBJ2-1, with 13 bases aligning to TRBD2. CDR1 is SGHNT, CDR2 YYREEE, per germline (reference sequence). Trimming removed 3 bases from V and 5 bases from J; junction bases left unmatched: 5. The CDR3 runs to 16 residues. CDR3 region: CASSSGLAGENNEQFF. The CDR3, as DNA: TGTGCCAGCAGCTCCGGACTAGCGGGGGAAAACAATGAGCAGTTCTTC.

The genes are TRBV7-8 and TRBJ1-4; TRBD1 might be the D (5 bases). The ends were cut back, 7 bases at V and 7 bases at J, with 22 bases in the middle. The CDR3 loop spans 16 amino acids. CDR1 and CDR2 (germline): SGHVS, FQNEAQ. CDR3 nucleotide sequence: TGTGCCAGCACCCGAGATGTGATGGGGCTGAGTGAAAAACTGTTTTTT. Translating gives CASTRDVMGLSEKLFF. Complete variable domain (other parts from reference TRBV7-8 and TRBJ1-4): GAGVSQSPRYKVAKRGQDVALRCDPISGHVSLFWYQQALGQGPEFLTYFQNEAQLDKSGLPSDRFFAERPEGSVSTLKIQRTQQEDSAVYLCASTRDVMGLSEKLFFGSGTQLSVL.

The chain combines TRBV19 with TRBJ2-3; 9 bases map to TRBD2. Germline V gene data show CDR1 as LNHDA and CDR2 as SQIVND (reference sequence). CDR3 length: 15 residues. J was trimmed by 2 bases and V by 5 bases; bases with no gene match: 5. CDR3 residues: CASSPQRGATDTQYF. In DNA, the CDR3 is TGTGCCAGTAGTCCCCAGCGGGGGGCCACAGATACGCAGTATTTT.

This rearrangement joins TRBV5-6 to TRBJ1-1; D not resolved. V lost 4 bases, J lost 0 bases, and 7 bases lay in between. The CDR3 consists of 13 residues. Germline lookup yields CDR1 SGHDT and CDR2 YYEEEE. The CDR3 protein is CASSQEMNTEAFF. CDR3 DNA sequence: TGTGCCAGCAGCCAAGAGATGAACACTGAAGCTTTCTTT.

This chain connects TRBV7-2 to TRBJ1-6, with 9 bases lining up with TRBD1. The trim removed 4 bases at V and 12 bases at J, leaving 7 bases unmatched. Germline assignment: CDR1 SGHTA and CDR2 FQGNSA. The CDR3 has 14 residues. The DNA for the CDR3 is TGTGCCAGCAGCTCGGACAGGGGCGATGGACCCCTCCACTTT. It specifies CASSSDRGDGPLHF.

On this clone: Within the sample, other DNA sequences also encode this same CDR3. V and J are TRBV11-2 and TRBJ2-3; no definite D call. Trimming stripped 5 bases from V and 2 bases from J, with 5 bases between. Germline assignment: CDR1 SGHAT and CDR2 FQNNGV. The CDR3 extends over 12 amino acids. CDR3 in amino acids: CASSPSTDTQYF. The CDR3 DNA follows: TGTGCCAGCAGCCCATCCACAGATACGCAGTATTTT.

The chain is built from TRBV3-1 (or the pseudogene TRBV3-2) and TRBJ2-3; 11 nucleotides align to TRBD2. Trimming took 1 base from V and 2 from J; bases not matched to a gene: 5. CDR1 is LGHDT and CDR2 is YNNKEL in the germline V gene (reference sequence). CDR3 length equals 17 residues. The CDR3 nucleotides read TGTGCCAGCAGCCAAGGACTTAGCGGGGGGGCCACAGATACGCAGTATTTT. Translated: CASSQGLSGGATDTQYF.

The sample holds one count of this clone. The CDR3 DNA follows: TGTGCCAGCAGCTACGACAGCAACCAAGAGACCCAGTACTTC. Its translation is CASSYDSNQETQYF. This chain joins TRBV2 and TRBJ2-5, with D possibly matching TRBD1 (5 bases). CDR1 is SNHLY and CDR2 is FYNNEI in the germline V gene. This CDR3 has 14 amino acids. Trimming took off 6 bases at V and 0 bases at J, with 11 bases between the two ends.